This TCR beta chain is drawn from a study of beta chain features in type 1 diabetes. Study outcomes and limitations: In all four CD4+ subsets, TCRB CDR3 length was significantly, moderately reduced in type 1 diabetes. A definitive answer on HLA type influencing TCRB rearrangement was not reached here.

The whole isolated RNA underwent reverse transcription, so sequencing captured expressed TCRB transcripts. Data came from immunoSEQ multiplex PCR; TCRdb stores just in-frame clones and leaves some out. There are about 160,000 clones in the sample; approximately 7.8% occur only once, and 0.94% lies in the top ten. This clone was recorded at least ten times. Its cognate antigen is unknown. Germline CDR1 reads KGHSH; CDR2 reads LQKENI. V lost 11 bases to trimming and J lost 5 bases, with 22 bases between them. The CDR3 totals 14 residues. The rearrangement links TRBV18 to TRBJ2-7; D is perhaps TRBD2 (6 bases). The sequenced sample consisted of central memory CD4+ T cells from blood. The clonotype comes from a woman between 35 and 50 years old with type 1 diabetes. The CDR3 is CASRPGTVGDEQYF. The CDR3 DNA sequence: TGTGCCTCCCGGCCCGGGACTGTGGGGGACGAGCAGTACTTC.